The 10 T cell receptor beta chains below were found in one sample sequenced in a study of blood T cell repertoires in COVID-19. Data came from immunoSEQ multiplex PCR; TCRdb stores just in-frame clones and leaves some out. The table has 200,000 to 250,000 clones, roughly four fifths seen once; the top ten hold roughly 7.8%. Input material: peripheral blood. These receptors originate from an elderly woman with COVID-19, enrolled during active disease.

This rearrangement joins TRBV5-1 to TRBJ2-1; 11 positions agree with TRBD2. The V segment lost 9 bases and the J segment 6 bases; nucleotides outside the gene matches: 8. The CDR3 is 14 amino acids. Germline assignment: CDR1 SGHRS and CDR2 YFSETQ. The CDR3 DNA is TGCGCCACTCAAACCGGGACTAGCGGCAATGAGCAGTTCTTC. Protein: CATQTGTSGNEQFF.

This chain joins TRBV6-5 and TRBJ1-6, with D tentatively TRBD1 (5 bases). The CDR3 runs to 15 residues. Germline-derived CDR1 and CDR2 are MNHEY and SVGAGI. With 6 bases removed from V and 1 base from J, the gap between germline ends came to 10 bases. The DNA for the CDR3 is TGTGCCAGCAGCCTTCGACAGTCCTATAATTCACCCCTCCACTTT. Its protein is CASSLRQSYNSPLHF.

The chain recombines TRBV28 with TRBJ1-2, with 9 bases identical to TRBD1. V shed 1 base, J shed 6 bases, and the junction held 9 bases outside the gene matches. The germline gives CDR1 MDHEN, CDR2 SYDVKM. The CDR3 extends over 16 amino acids. CDR3 sequence (DNA): TGTGCCAGCAGTTTATCTTTCGGGACAGGGACTCATGGCTACACCTTC. Encoded protein: CASSLSFGTGTHGYTF.

This chain links TRBV19 with TRBJ2-3, with 11 bases aligning to TRBD2. Germline CDR1 and CDR2: LNHDA and SQIVND (reference sequence). Trimming took 3 bases from V and 0 from J; bases not matched to a gene: 11. This CDR3 is 19 amino acids long. CDR3 protein: CASSIPGIAGGFSTDTQYF. In DNA form, the CDR3 reads TGTGCCAGTAGTATCCCCGGGATAGCGGGGGGGTTTAGCACAGATACGCAGTATTTT.

The chain joins TRBV4-1 to TRBJ1-5; 7 bases match TRBD1. The germline CDR1 and CDR2 sequences are MGHRA and YSYEKL. V trimming: 4 bases; J trimming: 4 bases; junction bases outside the gene matches: 7. The CDR3 runs to 15 residues. The CDR3 reads CASSLDRNQNQPQHF. CDR3 sequence (DNA): TGCGCCAGCAGCCTGGACAGGAACCAGAATCAGCCCCAGCATTTT.

This clone turned up a few times. The chain is built from TRBV7-2 and TRBJ1-2; no definite D call. Germline V CDR1 and CDR2: SGHTA, FQGNSA. The V end lost 4 bases, the J end lost 4 bases, and 13 bases lay between the germline ends. The CDR3 covers 14 residues. Here the CDR3 reads CASSSYRALYGYTF. The CDR3 DNA follows: TGTGCCAGCAGCTCCTACAGAGCCCTCTATGGCTACACCTTC.

This clone was observed a handful of times. The chain links TRBV6-2 or TRBV6-3 to TRBJ1-1; the D gene is possibly TRBD1 (5 bases). Trimming took 2 bases from V and 4 from J, leaving 11 bases between them. Germline V gene lookup returns CDR1 MNHEY and CDR2 SVGEGT. The CDR3 covers 14 residues. This chain's CDR3 is CASSYGVTVTEAFF. The CDR3 DNA reads TGTGCCAGCAGTTACGGGGTGACAGTCACTGAAGCTTTCTTT.

The chain couples TRBV19 to TRBJ1-1; D possibly corresponds to TRBD1 (6 bases). V lost 6 bases and J lost 4, with 18 bases in between. The CDR3 runs 15 residues. Germline V CDR1 and CDR2: LNHDA, SQIVND (reference sequence). The CDR3 region is CASSSDSPWGTEAFF. In DNA form, the CDR3 reads TGTGCCAGTAGCTCGGACAGCCCGTGGGGCACTGAAGCTTTCTTT.

This clone was recorded a few times. This rearrangement joins TRBV7-8 to TRBJ2-1; the match to TRBD2 covers 8 bases. This CDR3 is 16 amino acids long. The germline gives CDR1 SGHVS, CDR2 FQNEAQ. V lost 5 bases, J lost 1 base, and 7 bases stayed unmatched. The CDR3 spells CASSLKRELSYNEQFF. CDR3 DNA sequence: TGTGCCAGCAGCCTCAAGCGGGAGTTATCCTACAATGAGCAGTTCTTC.

The gene calls are TRBV5-1 and TRBJ1-4; 9 nucleotides align to TRBD1. V was pared by 6 bases and J by 5 bases, with 14 bases of the junction left unmatched. The CDR3 has 17 amino acids. Germline V CDR1 and CDR2: SGHRS, YFSETQ. The CDR3 spells CASTQDPTGTGNEKLFF. CDR3 nucleotide sequence: TGCGCCAGCACTCAGGACCCGACCGGGACAGGGAATGAAAAACTGTTTTTT. Full variable domain (rest looked up from reference TRBV5-1 and TRBJ1-4): KAGVTQTPRYLIKTRGQQVTLSCSPISGHRSVSWYQQTPGQGLQFLFEYFSETQRNKGNFPGRFSGRQFSNSRSEMNVSTLELGDSALYLCASTQDPTGTGNEKLFFGSGTQLSVL.